These 14 T cell receptor beta chains came from one sample sequenced in a study of cytomegalovirus exposure and HLA in healthy donors. It was with 60 Vbeta and 13 Jbeta primers that the PCR ran. Repertoires were generated with immunoSEQ multiplex PCR, while TCRdb's copy carries only in-frame clones and drops some. This table holds under 150,000 clones, approximately 81% found once. Material: PBMCs. The receptors derive from a man aged 18 to 35 in good health and CMV-seronegative.

The genes are TRBV19 and TRBJ2-1, with D unclear. CDR3 length: 14 residues. Trimming left V 7 bases short and J 0 bases short, with 10 bases between. Germline-derived CDR1 and CDR2 are LNHDA and SQIVND (reference sequence). For the CDR3, the DNA is TGTGCCAGTACCGCCTGGCCCTCCTACAATGAGCAGTTCTTC. As protein: CASTAWPSYNEQFF.

In its sample, this clone was seen once. The V and J genes are TRBV7-3 and TRBJ2-1, with 14 bases fitting TRBD2. There are 15 residues in the CDR3. Germline CDR1 reads SGHTA; CDR2 reads FQGTGA. J gave up 6 bases and V 5 bases, and 3 bases lay outside the gene matches. The DNA for the CDR3 is TGTGCCAGCAGCGGGACTAGCGGGAGAGGCAATGAGCAGTTCTTC. As protein: CASSGTSGRGNEQFF.

This chain connects TRBV23-1 to TRBJ2-7, with 10 bases lining up with TRBD1. TRBV23-1 qualifies as an ORF whose function is uncertain. The trim removed 4 bases at V and 2 bases at J, leaving 20 bases unmatched. This CDR3 has 20 amino acids. The CDR3 DNA reads TGCGCCAGCAGTCCAACAGCGGGGACAGGGGCCCAGGGGCCTACCTACGAGCAGTACGTC. Encoded protein: CASSPTAGTGAQGPTYEQYV.

This clone was observed a handful of times. The rearrangement links TRBV6-4 to TRBJ2-2; 9 bases fit TRBD1. The CDR3 is 13 residues long. Unmatched junction bases numbered 0, after V lost 4 bases and J lost 6 bases. The germline V gene encodes CDR1 MRHNA and CDR2 SNTAGT. This CDR3 is CASSGQGAGELFF. Here the CDR3 DNA reads TGTGCCAGCAGTGGACAGGGGGCCGGGGAGCTGTTTTTT.

This clone showed up just once. V gene TRBV5-1 combines with J gene TRBJ2-3; 14 bases line up with TRBD2. The V gene end was trimmed by 2 bases and the J gene end by 5 bases; junction bases not matched to a gene: 7. The CDR3 is 17 residues long. The germline CDR1 and CDR2 sequences are SGHRS and YFSETQ. This CDR3 reads CASSFAGLAGGRDTQYF. For the CDR3, the DNA is TGCGCCAGCAGCTTCGCCGGACTAGCGGGAGGAAGAGATACGCAGTATTTT.

This chain's CDR3 is CASSPRDRGLEQYF. The CDR3 nucleotides read TGTGCCAGCAGCCCCCGGGACAGGGGGCTTGAGCAGTACTTC. The V and J genes are TRBV11-2 and TRBJ2-7, with TRBD1 matching over 12 bases. The V segment lost 5 bases and the J segment 7 bases; nucleotides outside the gene matches: 6. Germline CDR1 and CDR2: SGHAT and FQNNGV. The CDR3 is 14 residues long.

This clone has a single count. The chain links TRBV9 to TRBJ2-3; a weak D match, TRBD2 (5 bases). V shed 0 bases and J shed 4 bases, with 9 bases lying between them. The CDR3 contains 14 residues. Germline V gene lookup returns CDR1 SGDLS and CDR2 YYNGEE. The CDR3 sequence is CASSVALVADTQYF. Written as DNA, the CDR3 is TGTGCCAGCAGCGTAGCACTAGTGGCAGATACGCAGTATTTT.

The chain links TRBV29-1 to TRBJ1-1; possibly TRBD1 for D (5 bases). The CDR3 has 13 amino acids. Trimming left V 6 bases short and J 6 bases short, with 17 bases between. The germline gives CDR1 SQVTM, CDR2 ANQGSEA. The CDR3 spells CSVQTAQRAEAFF. The CDR3 region has the DNA TGCAGCGTCCAGACAGCCCAAAGGGCTGAAGCTTTCTTT.

The chain links TRBV4-2 to TRBJ1-5; 7 nucleotides align to TRBD1. Germline CDR1 reads LGHNA; CDR2 reads YNFKEQ. This CDR3 is built from 18 residues. J was trimmed by 1 base and V by 1 base; bases with no gene match: 10. The CDR3 loop is CASSQGPGTELSNQPQHF. CDR3 in DNA: TGTGCCAGCAGCCAAGGGCCAGGGACAGAGTTGAGCAATCAGCCCCAGCATTTT.

The chain has TRBV19 and TRBJ2-3, with D tentatively TRBD1 (5 bases). The CDR3 has 13 amino acids. V shed 5 bases and J shed 4 bases, with 10 bases lying between them. The germline V gene encodes CDR1 LNHDA and CDR2 SQIVND (reference sequence). CDR3 protein: CASSPQGADTQYF. As DNA, the CDR3 is TGTGCCAGTAGTCCTCAGGGTGCAGATACGCAGTATTTT.

This clone was counted ten times or more. The rearrangement uses TRBV6-1 and TRBJ1-2, with D unclear. The V end lost 5 bases, the J end lost 4 bases, and 17 bases lay between the germline ends. Germline lookup yields CDR1 MNHNS and CDR2 SASEGT. This CDR3 contains 15 residues. For the CDR3, the DNA is TGTGCCAGCAGTCCCATGGGCTCGCAGCCCTATGGCTACACCTTC. The encoded protein is CASSPMGSQPYGYTF.

This clone appeared a few times. The genes are TRBV4-1 and TRBJ1-2, with D possibly matching TRBD1 (5 bases). The CDR3 consists of 14 residues. CDR1 and CDR2 (germline): MGHRA, YSYEKL. Trimming shortened V by 0 bases and J by 5 bases, and 10 bases separated the two germline ends. This CDR3 reads CASSQEAGLYGYTF. CDR3 nucleotide sequence: TGCGCCAGCAGCCAAGAAGCAGGGTTATATGGCTACACCTTC.

In DNA, the CDR3 is TGTGCCAGCAGCTCCCCCGGAAGCAGGGGGGATGGCTACACCTTC. Amino acid sequence: CASSSPGSRGDGYTF. The chain carries TRBV5-4 and TRBJ1-2; 7 bases line up with TRBD1. The V gene end was trimmed by 3 bases and the J gene end by 6 bases; junction bases not matched to a gene: 11. Looked up from germline, CDR1 is SGHNT and CDR2 is YYREEE (reference sequence). CDR3 length equals 15 residues. The full variable domain, with the rest looked up from reference TRBV5-4 and TRBJ1-2, is ETGVTQSPTHLIKTRGQQVTLRCSSQSGHNTVSWYQQALGQGPQFIFQYYREEENGRGNFPPRFSGLQFPNYSSELNVNALELDDSALYLCASSSPGSRGDGYTFGSGTRLTVV.

This chain links TRBV4-1 with TRBJ1-4; 7 bases line up with TRBD1. The V gene end was trimmed by 5 bases and the J gene end by 4 bases; junction bases not matched to a gene: 10. Germline CDR1 reads MGHRA; CDR2 reads YSYEKL. The CDR3 contains 16 residues. In nucleotides, the CDR3 is TGCGCCAGCAGCTTTATTCCGGGACAGCTTAATGAAAAACTGTTTTTT. As protein: CASSFIPGQLNEKLFF.